Listed below are T cell receptor beta chains from one sample, sequenced in a study of blood T cell repertoires in COVID-19. Produced via immunoSEQ multiplex PCR; TCRdb's table is partial and in-frame only. Of 200,000 to 250,000 clones listed, approximately 83% are singletons. Sequences were obtained from peripheral blood. The origin of the receptors is a woman in her thirties who had recovered from COVID-19. Each CDR3 is given with its conserved first and last residue. D genes are given only for firm matches. Size is stated for part of the rows, as once, few or many counts, or as a class when the clone is expanded.

cdr3_length,clone_size,d_call,j_call,v_call,cdr3_nt,cdr3_aa
13,.,.,TRBJ1-5,TRBV5-5,TGTGCCAGCAGCTTTCATAGCAATCAGCCCCAGCATTTT,CASSFHSNQPQHF
15,.,.,TRBJ1-5,TRBV4-1,TGCGCCAGCAGCCAAGCTCAACAGGGATATCAGCCCCAGCATTTT,CASSQAQQGYQPQHF
14,.,.,TRBJ2-5,TRBV6-5,TGTGCCAGCAGCCGCTTTGTCGGGGAAAAGACCCAGTACTTC,CASSRFVGEKTQYF
15,.,.,TRBJ1-2,TRBV7-6,TGTGCCAGCAGCCCGGAGTCGGCTCCTAACTATGGCTACACCTTC,CASSPESAPNYGYTF
17,once,TRBD2,TRBJ2-5,TRBV5-1,TGCGCCAGCAGCTTGTCGGGGACTAGCGGGGGGCAAGAGACCCAGTACTTC,CASSLSGTSGGQETQYF
15,.,TRBD1,TRBJ1-6,TRBV6-5,TGTGCCAGCAGGAGGACCAGGGACAGGGGGTCAACCCTCCACTTT,CASRRTRDRGSTLHF
15,few,TRBD2,TRBJ2-2,TRBV2,TGTGCCCGAGCGATACTAGCGGGGGGCGGCGGGGAGCTGTTTTTT,CARAILAGGGGELFF
15,.,TRBD2,TRBJ2-3,TRBV29-1,TGCAGCGCTTTTCGCGGGGGGCAACGCACAGATACGCAGTATTTT,CSAFRGGQRTDTQYF
12,few,.,TRBJ1-5,TRBV7-2,TGTGCCAGCGGGCATTACAATCAGCCCCAGCATTTT,CASGHYNQPQHF
13,.,TRBD1,TRBJ1-1,TRBV2,TGTGCCAGCAGCCGACAGCCAGGGGGTGAAGCTTTCTTT,CASSRQPGGEAFF
16,.,.,TRBJ1-3,TRBV18,TGTGCCAGCTCACCGCCTTATGGGGGGAGTGGAAACACCATATATTTT,CASSPPYGGSGNTIYF
14,.,.,TRBJ1-1,TRBV7-6,TGTGCCAGCAGCTTAGGGCAGGGGACCACTGAAGCTTTCTTT,CASSLGQGTTEAFF
14,.,.,TRBJ2-3,TRBV4-3,TGCGCCAGCAGCCAGACCAGGAGCACAGATACGCAGTATTTT,CASSQTRSTDTQYF
15,.,TRBD1,TRBJ1-1,TRBV15,TGTGCCACCAGCAGAAGTACAGGGGTAAACACTGAAGCTTTCTTT,CATSRSTGVNTEAFF
13,.,.,TRBJ1-1,TRBV4-1,TGCGCCAGCAGCCAAGAATGGGGGCCTGAAGCTTTCTTT,CASSQEWGPEAFF
14,.,TRBD1,TRBJ1-2,TRBV29-1,TGCAGCGCTGGCCTTACACAGGGGTGGTCTGGCTACACCTTC,CSAGLTQGWSGYTF
13,.,TRBD2,TRBJ2-5,TRBV12-3/TRBV12-4,TGTGCCACGGGTGGGGAGGGCCTGGAGACCCAGTACTTC,CATGGEGLETQYF
14,.,TRBD1,TRBJ1-2,TRBV5-4,TGTGCCAGCAGCTTGGCACAGGGGGGGTATGGCTACACCTTC,CASSLAQGGYGYTF
14,.,TRBD2,TRBJ2-1,TRBV2,TGTGCCAGCGGGAAGAGCGGGGGGGCCTATGAGCAGTTCTTC,CASGKSGGAYEQFF
14,.,.,TRBJ2-3,TRBV24-1,TGTGCCACCAGTGAGGGGGGAGTCACAGATACGCAGTATTTT,CATSEGGVTDTQYF
15,few,TRBD2,TRBJ2-1,TRBV6-5,TGTGCCAGCAGCGATATAGCGGGAGCGAACAATGAGCAGTTCTTC,CASSDIAGANNEQFF
17,.,.,TRBJ2-2,TRBV6-2/TRBV6-3,TGTGCCAGCAGTTACCCGGGACTGAGATTGAACACCGGGGAGCTGTTTTTT,CASSYPGLRLNTGELFF
17,.,TRBD1,TRBJ1-2,TRBV15,TGTGCCACCAGCAGTACCGGGACAGGGGGCAGAAGGTATGGCTACACCTTC,CATSSTGTGGRRYGYTF
15,.,TRBD1,TRBJ2-7,TRBV15,TGTGCCACCAGCACAAACAGGGGCGCGAGCGTCGAGCAGTACTTC,CATSTNRGASVEQYF
17,.,.,TRBJ2-2,TRBV6-1,TGTGCCAGCAGTGATGGGGTGGAGGTATCGGGCACCGGGGAGCTGTTTTTT,CASSDGVEVSGTGELFF
14,.,TRBD1,TRBJ2-3,TRBV5-1,TGCGCCAGCAGCTTCGGACAGGACACAGATACGCAGTATTTT,CASSFGQDTDTQYF
13,.,.,TRBJ1-6,TRBV6-5,TGTGCCAGCGGTAGCTCCTATAATTCACCCCTCCACTTT,CASGSSYNSPLHF
14,few,TRBD2,TRBJ2-5,TRBV2,TGTGCCAGCAGTGACCGCGGGGGGGCGGAGACCCAGTACTTC,CASSDRGGAETQYF
15,.,TRBD1,TRBJ1-6,TRBV9,TGTGCCAGCAGCCCGCGGGACAGAACCAATTCACCCCTCCACTTT,CASSPRDRTNSPLHF
13,.,TRBD1,TRBJ1-1,TRBV5-1,TGCGCCAGCAGCTTGACGGGACAGGGTGAAGCTTTCTTT,CASSLTGQGEAFF
15,few,TRBD1,TRBJ1-6,TRBV19,TGTGCCAGTAGTATAGTCGGACAGGAAAATTCACCCCTCCACTTT,CASSIVGQENSPLHF